This T cell receptor beta chain was recorded in a study of CD8 T cells in ankylosing spondylitis. Per germline, CDR1 ENHRY and CDR2 SYGVKD. Trimming removed 4 bases from V and 2 bases from J; junction bases left unmatched: 7. The CDR3 covers 16 residues. This clonotype has ten or more counts. TCRdb redid the calling of the 5' RACE reads with MiXCR, one entry per CDR3 protein. The sample contains approximately 340,000 distinct CDR3 sequences, roughly 15% of which appear only once. V is TRBV10-3 and J is TRBJ2-2, with 7 bases identical to TRBD1. Material: blood, either unsorted or a sorted T cell fraction (not recorded which). This TCR was sampled from a male donor with ankylosing spondylitis or in good health (not recorded which). The CDR3 DNA sequence: TGTGCCATCAGTGTCGAGGGGGCCGAAAACACCGGGGAGCTGTTTTTT. It translates to CAISVEGAENTGELFF.